This section outlines one TCR beta chain sequence together with its context. Time point specified: newly diagnosed GD, antithyroid drugs for less than 3 months. Extracted RNA from PBMCs served as the source of the TCR library. Germline V gene sequence: CDR1 SNHLY, CDR2 FYNNEI. Trimming left V 3 bases short and J 2 bases short, with 11 bases between. CDR3 size: 14 residues. The entry originates in a study of regulatory T cells in long-lasting Graves disease. The TCR beta library used iRepertoire HTBI primers with Arm-PCR amplification of CDR3. TCRdb itself ran the multiplex PCR reads through MiXCR, one entry per CDR3 protein. The sample includes over 500,000 distinct CDR3 sequences, about 15% of them seen just once. These same records also appear under a second study, on T cells in Graves' hyperthyroidism and ophthalmopathy. That paper notes: Exclusions: uncontrolled infection, other autoimmune disease, pregnancy, lactation. In the first-round RT-PCR of the TCR CDR3, the HTBI primer set was used.

The TCR was taken from a man younger than 30 with Graves disease. Sample: peripheral blood mononuclear cells (PBMCs), taken at new diagnosis, from a patient treated with antithyroid drugs. The chain joins TRBV2 to TRBJ2-7; D remains unclear. The CDR3 nucleotides are TGTGCCAGCAGTGAGTCTGGAGATCCCTACGAGCAGTACTTC. Its translation is CASSESGDPYEQYF. Together with reference TRBV2 and TRBJ2-7, the CDR3 gives the full variable domain: EPEVTQTPSHQVTQMGQEVILRCVPISNHLYFYWYRQILGQKVEFLVSFYNNEISEKSEIFDDQFSVERPDGSNFTLKIRSTKLEDSAMYFCASSESGDPYEQYFGPGTRLTVT.